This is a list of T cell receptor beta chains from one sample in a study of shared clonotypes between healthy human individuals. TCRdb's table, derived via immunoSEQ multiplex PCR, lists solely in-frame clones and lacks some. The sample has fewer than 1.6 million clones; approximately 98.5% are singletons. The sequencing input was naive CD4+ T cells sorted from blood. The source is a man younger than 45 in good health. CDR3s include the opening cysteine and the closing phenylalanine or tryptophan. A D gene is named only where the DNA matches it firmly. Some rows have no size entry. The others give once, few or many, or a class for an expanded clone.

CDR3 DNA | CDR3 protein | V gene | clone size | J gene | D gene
TGCAGCGCCCGGGACAGCCCGAATGAAAAACTGTTTTTT | CSARDSPNEKLFF | TRBV29-1 | . | TRBJ1-4 | TRBD1
TGCGCCAGCAGCTTGGTTGTCACCACGAACACCGGGGAGCTGTTTTTT | CASSLVVTTNTGELFF | TRBV5-1 | . | TRBJ2-2 | .
TGTGCCAGCAGCTTCCCCACTAACACTGAAGCTTTCTTT | CASSFPTNTEAFF | TRBV7-9 | few | TRBJ1-1 | .
TGTGCCAGCAGTCCCATTCCCCGAGGGGTTACTGAAGCTTTCTTT | CASSPIPRGVTEAFF | TRBV28 | . | TRBJ1-1 | .
TGTGCCAGCAGCTTGGGGACAGGCCCGATCTATGGCTACACCTTC | CASSLGTGPIYGYTF | TRBV5-6 | . | TRBJ1-2 | TRBD1
TGTGCCAGCTCAACATTAGCGGGGAGCTCCTACAATGAGCAGTTCTTC | CASSTLAGSSYNEQFF | TRBV18 | . | TRBJ2-1 | TRBD2
TGTGCCACCAGCAGAGAGCTAGCGGGAGGGGAGGATACGCAGTATTTT | CATSRELAGGEDTQYF | TRBV15 | . | TRBJ2-3 | TRBD2
TGTGCCAGCGAGGGGCGGAAGCATTTT | CASEGRKHF | TRBV28 | . | TRBJ1-5 | .
TGTGCCACCAGCAGACGCCAACTCGGTGAGCAGTACTTC | CATSRRQLGEQYF | TRBV15 | . | TRBJ2-7 | .
TGCGCCAGCAGCTCACCGGGACAGGGGGCCAGCCCCTACGAGCAGTACTTC | CASSSPGQGASPYEQYF | TRBV5-1 | . | TRBJ2-7 | TRBD1
TGTGCCAGCAGCCCAACCGGGGGGGCCGTTCAGCCCCAGCATTTT | CASSPTGGAVQPQHF | TRBV5-5 | once | TRBJ1-5 | .
TGTGCCAGCAGCAACGCTATGATCGGGACTAGCGGGAGGCCAGATACGCAGTATTTT | CASSNAMIGTSGRPDTQYF | TRBV9 | . | TRBJ2-3 | TRBD2
TGTGCCAGCAGCTTAAAGGCAGGACTAGCGTATATTGAGCAGTTCTTC | CASSLKAGLAYIEQFF | TRBV7-9 | . | TRBJ2-1 | TRBD2
TGTGCCAGCAGCAACGGGCAGTTAAATGAGCAGTTCTTC | CASSNGQLNEQFF | TRBV6-5 | . | TRBJ2-1 | .
TGTGCCAGCTCACCACCCAACAGGGGCCCAAACGTTTTCGGGACCCAGTACTTC | CASSPPNRGPNVFGTQYF | TRBV18 | . | TRBJ2-5 | TRBD1
TGCGCCAGCAGTGAGCCGGGCGGGAGCATGGATGAGCAGTTCTTC | CASSEPGGSMDEQFF | TRBV10-1 | . | TRBJ2-1 | TRBD2
TGCGCCAGCAGGAAGGACAGAGAAGCTTTCTTT | CASRKDREAFF | TRBV10-2 | . | TRBJ1-1 | .
TGCGCCAGCAGCTCGGGAGCAGGGGGATTTGGCGTAAATGAGCAGTTCTTC | CASSSGAGGFGVNEQFF | TRBV5-1 | . | TRBJ2-1 | .
TGTGCCAGCAGCCTCGGACTAGCGGGCGTGGAAGAGACCCAGTACTTC | CASSLGLAGVEETQYF | TRBV9 | . | TRBJ2-5 | TRBD2
TGTGCCAGTCTTGGACTAGCCCGCAATGAGCAGTTCTTC | CASLGLARNEQFF | TRBV28 | . | TRBJ2-1 | TRBD2
TGTGCCAGTAGTTTTTCGGAGACCCAGTACTTC | CASSFSETQYF | TRBV19 | . | TRBJ2-5 | .
TGTGCCAGCAGCGCGACCCTGGGGGGGCAGAACAATGAGCAGTTCTTC | CASSATLGGQNNEQFF | TRBV2 | . | TRBJ2-1 | .
TGCGCCAGCAGCTTGGGTCTGGGTCTGGCTGAAAAACTGTTTTTT | CASSLGLGLAEKLFF | TRBV5-1 | . | TRBJ1-4 | .
TGTGCCAGCACCCTGGGGACTTTAGACACTGAAGCTTTCTTT | CASTLGTLDTEAFF | TRBV7-3 | . | TRBJ1-1 | .
TGTGCCAGCAGCTTGGGAGGGACCCAGTACTTC | CASSLGGTQYF | TRBV7-7 | . | TRBJ2-5 | .
TGTGCCACCGGTGGGTTTCGGACAGCCAGGCACGAGCAGTACTTC | CATGGFRTARHEQYF | TRBV25-1 | . | TRBJ2-7 | .
TGCGCCAGCAGCTTGGTCGGGACAGGGTTGACAGATACGCAGTATTTT | CASSLVGTGLTDTQYF | TRBV5-1 | once | TRBJ2-3 | TRBD1
TGTGCCAGCAGCTTTGAGCGGGAGGACATTCAGTACTTC | CASSFEREDIQYF | TRBV7-2 | . | TRBJ2-4 | TRBD2
TGTGCCAGCAACTACGCCGGGGGGTTCCCCAATGAGCAGTTCTTC | CASNYAGGFPNEQFF | TRBV5-4 | . | TRBJ2-1 | TRBD2
TGTGCCAGCAGCTTACCGGGCGGGACCCAGTACTTC | CASSLPGGTQYF | TRBV7-3 | . | TRBJ2-5 | .
TGTGCCTGGAGTGTTAACCCAGGGGGGCTGTTTTTT | CAWSVNPGGLFF | TRBV30 | . | TRBJ2-2 | TRBD1
TGTGCCAGCAGCCAGGACAGTCGGACACAAGAGACCCAGTACTTC | CASSQDSRTQETQYF | TRBV7-9 | . | TRBJ2-5 | .
TGTGCCAGCAGCTTATTTGGGGGACTTCTGAACCGACACAATGAGCAGTTCTTC | CASSLFGGLLNRHNEQFF | TRBV7-2 | . | TRBJ2-1 | .
TGTGCCAGCAGCTTAGAGTTGCGGATCTCCTACGAGCAGTACTTC | CASSLELRISYEQYF | TRBV11-3 | once | TRBJ2-7 | .
TGTGCCAGCAGCTTACCCTCGAACACTGAAGCTTTCTTT | CASSLPSNTEAFF | TRBV7-2 | . | TRBJ1-1 | .
TGTGCCAGCAGCTCCAGGGATAGAGATACGCAGTATTTT | CASSSRDRDTQYF | TRBV7-2 | . | TRBJ2-3 | .
TGTGCCAGCAGCTTAGGGACAGTAGACTACGAGCAGTACTTC | CASSLGTVDYEQYF | TRBV7-8 | . | TRBJ2-7 | .
TGTGCCAGCAGCTTTGCCGGGTTCACTGAAGCTTTCTTT | CASSFAGFTEAFF | TRBV7-9 | . | TRBJ1-1 | .
TGTGCCAGCAACATTCCGGGACAGGGTGGATACACTGAAGCTTTCTTT | CASNIPGQGGYTEAFF | TRBV28 | . | TRBJ1-1 | TRBD1
TGTGCCAGCAGGGCTACAGAGAATAGCAATCAGCCCCAGCATTTT | CASRATENSNQPQHF | TRBV2 | . | TRBJ1-5 | .
TGTGCCAGCAGCCCCGCCCTGCGGGGCACTGAAGCTTTCTTT | CASSPALRGTEAFF | TRBV5-4 | . | TRBJ1-1 | .
TGTGCCAGCAGTTACACCGGGACTAGTGCCCGTAGGCAGTTCTTC | CASSYTGTSARRQFF | TRBV6-5 | . | TRBJ2-1 | TRBD2
TGTGCTGGCCTAGCGCCTCCGTCCTACGAGCAGTACTTC | CAGLAPPSYEQYF | TRBV7-7 | once | TRBJ2-7 | .
TGTGCCAGCTCACGAGATAGCAATCAGCCCCAGCATTTT | CASSRDSNQPQHF | TRBV18 | . | TRBJ1-5 | .
TGCGCCAGCAGCTTGAGGGCTAGCGGGAGCCCCTTCTCCTACAATGAGCAGTTCTTC | CASSLRASGSPFSYNEQFF | TRBV5-1 | . | TRBJ2-1 | TRBD2
TGTGCCAGCAGTGAATCAGGAGATACGCAGTATTTT | CASSESGDTQYF | TRBV2 | . | TRBJ2-3 | .